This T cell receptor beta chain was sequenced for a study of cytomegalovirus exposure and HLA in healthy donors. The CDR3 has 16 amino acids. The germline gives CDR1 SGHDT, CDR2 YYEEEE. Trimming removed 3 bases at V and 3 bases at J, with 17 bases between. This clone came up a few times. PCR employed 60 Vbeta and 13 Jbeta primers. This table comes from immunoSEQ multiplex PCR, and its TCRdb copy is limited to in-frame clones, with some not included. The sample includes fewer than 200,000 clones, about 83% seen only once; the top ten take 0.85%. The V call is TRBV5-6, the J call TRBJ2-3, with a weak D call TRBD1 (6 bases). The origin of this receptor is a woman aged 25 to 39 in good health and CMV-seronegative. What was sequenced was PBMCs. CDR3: CASSSSGDFLTDTQYF. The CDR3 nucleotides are TGTGCCAGCAGCTCCTCAGGGGATTTCCTGACAGATACGCAGTATTTT.